This T cell receptor beta chain was documented in a study of radiation and T cells in renal cell carcinoma. V was clipped by 4 bases and J by 4 bases; unmatched bases: 6. CDR1 and CDR2 (germline): SGHNT, YENEEA. This CDR3 is built from 15 residues. Time point given: blood 2 weeks post-SBRT. Treatment specified: 15 Gy SBRT to primary tumor, nephrectomy 4 weeks later. A word on this clone: Its antigen is currently unknown.

General study points: From baseline, blood top tumor clonotypes peaked at 2 weeks post-radiation.

The method was immunoSEQ multiplex PCR; TCRdb's version includes in-frame clones alone and lacks a portion of them. The table shows fewer than 150,000 clones, with around nine tenths occurring only once. The sequence was collected from a woman aged 70-85 years with renal cell carcinoma. The chain joins TRBV11-3 to TRBJ1-4; 7 positions agree with TRBD1. The source was blood, collected from a patient whose treatment included radiotherapy and nephrectomy. CDR3 DNA sequence: TGTGCCAGCAGCTCTCCCGGGACAGATAATGAAAAACTGTTTTTT. Its protein is CASSSPGTDNEKLFF.